Following are 17 T cell receptor beta chains from one sample sequenced in a study of T cells in Graves' hyperthyroidism and ophthalmopathy. Amplified regions were TCR beta CDR3 sequences from RNA transcripts. Initially, a first-round RT-PCR of the TCR CDR3 employed the HTBI primer set. TCRdb re-derived calls from the multiplex PCR reads in MiXCR, one entry per CDR3 protein. The table has about 510,000 distinct CDR3 sequences, about 45% seen once. Material: peripheral blood or thyroid tissue (not recorded which). These receptors came from an adult woman with Graves' disease, either hyperthyroidism or ophthalmopathy (not recorded which).

Turning to this clonotype: A clone one base away is much larger, so this may be a read error. The chain joins TRBV14 to TRBJ1-2; D is possibly TRBD1 (5 bases). The germline V and J ends were trimmed by 0 bases and 7 bases, with 9 bases remaining between them. This CDR3 spans 13 amino acids. The germline V gene has CDR1 SGHDN and CDR2 FVKESK. In DNA form, the CDR3 reads TGTGCCAGCAGCCAAGACCCGGGGGTTGGCTACACCTTC. Translation gives CASSQDPGVGYTF.

V gene TRBV20-1 combines with J gene TRBJ1-1; the D gene is possibly TRBD1 (5 bases). V was pared by 2 bases and J by 4 bases, with 11 bases between. The germline CDR1 and CDR2 sequences are DFQATT and SNEGSKA (reference sequence). CDR3 length: 13 residues. Here the CDR3 DNA reads TGCAGTGCTAGATGGGACGTGGCCACTGAAGCTTTCTTT. As protein: CSARWDVATEAFF.

This clonotype was recorded at least ten times. The chain has TRBV4-1 and TRBJ1-2, with D unresolved. This CDR3 region has 14 residues. V was trimmed by 4 bases and J by 1 base, leaving 10 bases between them. Germline V gene data show CDR1 as MGHRA and CDR2 as YSYEKL. The CDR3, as DNA: TGCGCCAGCAGCCGAGTGGACGGTAACTATGGCTACACCTTC. It translates to CASSRVDGNYGYTF.

This clonotype was observed many times. This chain links TRBV7-8 with TRBJ2-7; 8 positions agree with TRBD1. CDR1 and CDR2 (germline): SGHVS, FQNEAQ. The CDR3 runs 14 residues. V trimming: 3 bases; J trimming: 2 bases; junction bases outside the gene matches: 3. CDR3 amino acids: CASSFDRGPYEQYF. The CDR3 coding sequence is TGTGCCAGCAGCTTCGACAGGGGACCCTACGAGCAGTACTTC.

This clonotype appeared many times. V gene TRBV4-2 combines with J gene TRBJ2-5; D ambiguous. The CDR3 has 14 residues. Germline-derived CDR1 and CDR2 are LGHNA and YNFKEQ. Trimming removed 2 bases at V and 5 bases at J, with 12 bases between. The CDR3 sequence: CASSQSGLGETQYF. CDR3 nucleotide sequence: TGTGCCAGCAGCCAATCCGGCCTTGGGGAGACCCAGTACTTC.

This clonotype was picked up a small number of times. A much larger clone differs by one base, so this may be a read error. V gene TRBV7-9 combines with J gene TRBJ2-5, with D unclear. The CDR3 has 12 amino acids. Per germline, CDR1 SEHNR and CDR2 FQNEAQ (reference sequence). CDR3 region: CASSWNQETQCF. The DNA for the CDR3 is TGTGCCAGCAGCTGGAACCAAGAGACCCAGTGCTTC.

Only one count was recorded for this clonotype. The chain couples TRBV6-1 to TRBJ2-5; 8 bases match TRBD2. The CDR3 has 16 residues. Germline CDR1 is MNHNS and CDR2 is SASEGT. V lost 1 base to trimming and J lost 5 bases; unmatched junction nucleotides: 9. The CDR3 coding sequence is TGTGCCAGCAGTGAAGAACCGACAGCGGGAGCGGAGACCCAGTACTTC. It codes for CASSEEPTAGAETQYF.

The V gene is TRBV7-9, the J gene TRBJ1-4; maybe TRBD1 (5 bases). The CDR3 covers 12 residues. Trimming pared 4 bases from V and 7 bases from J, leaving 7 bases between. The V gene's germline CDR1 is SEHNR and CDR2 FQNEAQ (reference sequence). The CDR3 reads CASSSGSEKLFF. The CDR3 nucleotides read TGTGCCAGCAGCTCAGGGAGTGAAAAACTGTTTTTT.

The J gene is TRBJ2-7, the V gene TRBV9, with 8 bases lining up with TRBD1. V lost 5 bases to trimming and J lost 3 bases; unmatched junction nucleotides: 10. Germline CDR1 is SGDLS and CDR2 is YYNGEE. The CDR3 totals 15 residues. The CDR3 bases are TGTGCCAGCAGTTACACCCGGGACAGGAACTACGAGCAGTACTTC. Translation gives CASSYTRDRNYEQYF. Drawing the rest from reference TRBV9 and TRBJ2-7, the complete variable domain is DSGVTQTPKHLITATGQRVTLRCSPRSGDLSVYWYQQSLDQGLQFLIQYYNGEERAKGNILERFSAQQFPDLHSELNLSSLELGDSALYFCASSYTRDRNYEQYFGPGTRLTVT.

The chain uses TRBV20-1 and TRBJ2-6, with 9 nucleotides matching TRBD1. Germline V gene lookup returns CDR1 DFQATT and CDR2 SNEGSKA (reference sequence). With V trimmed by 7 bases and J by 2 bases, 6 bases remained unmatched. The CDR3 has 15 amino acids. In DNA, the CDR3 is TGCAGTGTTGGGACAGGGTTCCCTGGGGCCAACGTCCTGACTTTC. Translated, it gives CSVGTGFPGANVLTF.

CDR3 region: CATGKETAYEQYF. The CDR3 nucleotides read TGTGCCACCGGAAAGGAAACGGCCTACGAGCAGTACTTC. V usage is TRBV10-3 and J usage is TRBJ2-7; D ambiguous. The CDR3 has 13 amino acids. Looked up from germline, CDR1 is ENHRY and CDR2 is SYGVKD. V was clipped by 10 bases and J by 2 bases, with 15 bases between them.

The chain carries TRBV29-1 and TRBJ2-2; TRBD1 agrees at 9 bases. CDR3 length equals 15 residues. Germline CDR1 is SQVTM and CDR2 is ANQGSEA. Unmatched junction bases numbered 5, after V lost 4 bases and J lost 2 bases. DNA for the CDR3: TGCAGCGTTGGACCGGGACAGGGAAACACCGGGGAGCTGTTTTTT. It encodes CSVGPGQGNTGELFF.

The chain couples TRBV7-8 to TRBJ1-1; unclear D gene. Trimming took 11 bases from V and 1 from J, leaving 14 bases between them. CDR1 SGHVS and CDR2 FQNEAQ come from the germline V gene. CDR3 length: 13 amino acids. This CDR3 is CAPGRPKNTEAFF. As DNA, the CDR3 is TGTGCCCCAGGACGTCCGAAGAACACTGAAGCTTTCTTT.

This clonotype was seen a handful of times. This sequence joins TRBV19 and TRBJ1-1, with D hard to call. Germline V gene data show CDR1 as LNHDA and CDR2 as SQIVND (reference sequence). V shed 6 bases and J shed 3 bases, with 14 bases lying between them. CDR3 length equals 14 residues. CDR3 loop: CASSQAVGDTEAFF. CDR3 DNA: TGTGCCAGTAGCCAAGCGGTTGGGGACACTGAAGCTTTCTTT.

In its sample, this clonotype was seen many times. J is TRBJ1-1 and V is TRBV20-1; D uncertain. Germline assignment: CDR1 DFQATT and CDR2 SNEGSKA (reference sequence). With 5 bases removed from V and 0 bases from J, the gap between germline ends came to 7 bases. The CDR3 has 12 amino acids. The CDR3 bases are TGCAGTGCTCCCAAGTTGAACACTGAAGCTTTCTTT. Amino acid sequence: CSAPKLNTEAFF.

The gene calls are TRBV19 and TRBJ1-5, with 10 nucleotides matching TRBD1. V trimming: 4 bases; J trimming: 10 bases; junction bases outside the gene matches: 7. This CDR3 region has 14 residues. CDR1 is LNHDA and CDR2 is SQIVND in the germline V gene (reference sequence). The CDR3 protein is CASSTRQGALPQHF. DNA of the CDR3: TGTGCCAGTAGTACAAGACAGGGGGCATTACCCCAGCATTTT.

This chain connects TRBV10-3 to TRBJ2-5; no firm D call. There are 13 residues in the CDR3. Germline V lookup: CDR1 ENHRY, CDR2 SYGVKD. The V and J ends lost 6 bases and 4 bases respectively, with 12 bases between them. The CDR3 protein is CAIRDGLGETQYF. The CDR3 DNA sequence: TGTGCCATCAGGGACGGCTTAGGAGAGACCCAGTACTTC.